This T cell receptor beta chain comes out of a study of shared clonotypes between healthy human individuals. Study-level findings and limits: Lower generation probabilities were found for non-shared clonotypes than for those shared by all four donors.

The CDR3 is 14 residues long. Trimming removed 6 bases at V and 6 bases at J, with 16 bases between. Germline lookup yields CDR1 MRHNA and CDR2 SNTAGT. This table comes from immunoSEQ multiplex PCR, and its TCRdb copy is limited to in-frame clones, with some not included. The sample lists over 800,000 clones, 92% occurring once. It was CD45RO-negative cells, positively selected for CCR7, that made up naive CD8 cells, with terminally differentiated effector memory CD45RA+ cells excluded. As to this clone: Its antigen is unidentified.

Sequencing input: naive CD8+ T cells sorted from blood. The chain has TRBV6-4 and TRBJ2-3; D possibly corresponds to TRBD1 (6 bases). This receptor was obtained from a man younger than 45 in good health. CDR3 in DNA: TGTGCCAGCAGAACGGGACAACTCCCGGATACGCAGTATTTT. Amino acid sequence: CASRTGQLPDTQYF.